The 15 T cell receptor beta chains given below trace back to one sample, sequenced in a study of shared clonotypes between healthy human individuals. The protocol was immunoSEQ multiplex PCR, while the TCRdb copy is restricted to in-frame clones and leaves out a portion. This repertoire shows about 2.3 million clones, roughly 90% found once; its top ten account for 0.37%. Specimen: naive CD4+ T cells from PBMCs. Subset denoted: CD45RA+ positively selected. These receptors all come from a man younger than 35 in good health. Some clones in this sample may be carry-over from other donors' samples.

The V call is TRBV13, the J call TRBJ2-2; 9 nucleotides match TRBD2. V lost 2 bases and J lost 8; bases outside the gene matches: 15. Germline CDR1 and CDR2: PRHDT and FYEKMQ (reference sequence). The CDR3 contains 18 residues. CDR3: CASSLRGSGSLRMGELFF. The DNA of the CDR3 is TGTGCCAGCAGCTTAAGAGGTAGCGGGAGCCTGAGGATGGGGGAGCTGTTTTTT.

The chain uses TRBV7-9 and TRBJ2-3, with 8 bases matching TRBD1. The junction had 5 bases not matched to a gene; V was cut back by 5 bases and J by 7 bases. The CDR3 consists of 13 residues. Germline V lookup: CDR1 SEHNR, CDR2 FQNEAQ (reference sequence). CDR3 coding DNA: TGTGCCAGCAGCCTGGCAGGGGGCTATACGCAGTATTTT. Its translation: CASSLAGGYTQYF.

Here the CDR3 DNA reads TGTGCCAGCAGCCTCCCTAGCACAGATACGCAGTATTTT. It yields the protein CASSLPSTDTQYF. The chain employs TRBV4-2 and TRBJ2-3; D ambiguous. CDR3 length: 13 amino acids. Trimming cost V 4 bases and J 0 bases, with 5 bases left between them. The germline V gene encodes CDR1 LGHNA and CDR2 YNFKEQ.

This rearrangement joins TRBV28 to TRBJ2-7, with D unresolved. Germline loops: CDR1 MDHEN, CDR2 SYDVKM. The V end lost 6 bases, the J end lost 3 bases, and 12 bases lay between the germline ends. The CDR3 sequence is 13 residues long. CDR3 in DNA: TGTGCCAGCAGAATTGGAGCGTACTACGAGCAGTACTTC. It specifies CASRIGAYYEQYF. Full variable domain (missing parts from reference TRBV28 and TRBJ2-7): DVKVTQSSRYLVKRTGEKVFLECVQDMDHENMFWYRQDPGLGLRLIYFSYDVKMKEKGDIPEGYSVSREKKERFSLILESASTNQTSMYLCASRIGAYYEQYFGPGTRLTVT.

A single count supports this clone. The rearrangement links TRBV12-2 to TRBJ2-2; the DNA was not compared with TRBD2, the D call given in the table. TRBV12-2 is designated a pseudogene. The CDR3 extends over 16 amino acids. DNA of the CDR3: TGTGCAAGTCGCTCCCGACTAGCGCCGGGCACCGGGGAGCTGTTTTTT. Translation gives CASRSRLAPGTGELFF.

DNA for the CDR3: TGTGCCAGCAGCTCACCCCTCGCGGGAGCCCTCGAGCAGTACTTC. Protein sequence: CASSSPLAGALEQYF. The chain recombines TRBV5-4 with TRBJ2-7; 7 bases align to TRBD2. Germline-derived CDR1 and CDR2 are SGHNT and YYREEE (reference sequence). V gave up 3 bases and J gave up 6 bases; unmatched junction bases: 12. The CDR3 has 15 residues.

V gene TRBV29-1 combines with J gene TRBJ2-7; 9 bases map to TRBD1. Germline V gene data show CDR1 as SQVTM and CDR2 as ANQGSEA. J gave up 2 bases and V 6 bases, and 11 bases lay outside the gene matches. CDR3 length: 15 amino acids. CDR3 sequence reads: CSVGPPGQGPYEQYF. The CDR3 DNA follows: TGCAGCGTGGGACCCCCGGGACAGGGACCCTACGAGCAGTACTTC.

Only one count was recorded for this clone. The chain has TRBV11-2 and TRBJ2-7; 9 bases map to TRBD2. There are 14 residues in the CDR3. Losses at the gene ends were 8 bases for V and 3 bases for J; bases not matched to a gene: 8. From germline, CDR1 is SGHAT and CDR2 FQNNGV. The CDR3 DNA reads TGTGCCAGCGGGGCGGGGGGGCATGGCTACGAGCAGTACTTC. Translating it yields CASGAGGHGYEQYF.

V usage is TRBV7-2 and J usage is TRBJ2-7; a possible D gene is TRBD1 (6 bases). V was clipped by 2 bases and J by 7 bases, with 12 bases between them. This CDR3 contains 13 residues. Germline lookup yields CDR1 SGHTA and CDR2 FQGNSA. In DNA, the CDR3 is TGTGCCAGCAGCTTAAGACAGGCTATGGAGCAGTACTTC. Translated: CASSLRQAMEQYF.

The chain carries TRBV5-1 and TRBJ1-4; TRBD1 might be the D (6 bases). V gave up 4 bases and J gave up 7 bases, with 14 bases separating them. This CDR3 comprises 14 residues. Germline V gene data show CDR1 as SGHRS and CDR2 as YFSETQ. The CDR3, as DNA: TGCGCCAGCAGCGAAATGACAGGTGGTGAAAAACTGTTTTTT. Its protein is CASSEMTGGEKLFF.

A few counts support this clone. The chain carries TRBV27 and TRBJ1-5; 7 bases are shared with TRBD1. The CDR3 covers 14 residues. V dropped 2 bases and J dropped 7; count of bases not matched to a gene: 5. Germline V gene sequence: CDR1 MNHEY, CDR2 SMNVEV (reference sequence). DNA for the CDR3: TGTGCCAGCAGTTTACGACAGGGAAGGCAGCCCCAGCATTTT. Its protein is CASSLRQGRQPQHF.

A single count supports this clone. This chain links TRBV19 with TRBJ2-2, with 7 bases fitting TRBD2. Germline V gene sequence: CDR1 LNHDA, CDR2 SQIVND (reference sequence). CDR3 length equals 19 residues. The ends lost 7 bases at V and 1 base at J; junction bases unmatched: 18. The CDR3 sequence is CASIKTSPHTALNTGELFF. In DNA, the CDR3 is TGTGCCAGTATCAAGACTAGCCCGCACACTGCCCTGAACACCGGGGAGCTGTTTTTT.

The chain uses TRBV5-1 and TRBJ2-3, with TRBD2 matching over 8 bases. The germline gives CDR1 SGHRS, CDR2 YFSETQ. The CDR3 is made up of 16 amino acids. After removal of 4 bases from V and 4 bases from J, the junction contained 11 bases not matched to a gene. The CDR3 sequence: CASSKVAGSGADTQYF. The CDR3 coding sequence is TGCGCCAGCAGCAAAGTAGCGGGGAGTGGTGCAGATACGCAGTATTTT.

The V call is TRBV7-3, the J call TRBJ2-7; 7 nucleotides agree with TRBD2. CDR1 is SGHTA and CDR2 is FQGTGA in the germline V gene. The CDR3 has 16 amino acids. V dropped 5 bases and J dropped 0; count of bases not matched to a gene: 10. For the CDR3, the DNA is TGTGCCAGCAGCATTGACAGCGGGGTTAGCTCCTACGAGCAGTACTTC. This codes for CASSIDSGVSSYEQYF.

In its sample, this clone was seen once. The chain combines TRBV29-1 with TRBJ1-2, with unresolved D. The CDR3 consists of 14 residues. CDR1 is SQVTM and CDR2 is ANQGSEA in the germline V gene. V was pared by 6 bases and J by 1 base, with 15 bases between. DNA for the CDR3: TGCAGCGTCTCCGCCGAACGGGGTAACTATGGCTACACCTTC. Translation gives CSVSAERGNYGYTF.